Described below is a single T cell receptor (beta chain) sequence and its context. Its specificity is not known. These data come from a study of graft-versus-host responses after intestinal transplantation. Study observations and caveats: Among recipient marrow samples, GvH clones were found; some appeared first in ileum or blood.

The CDR3 is 18 amino acids. Profiled with immunoSEQ multiplex PCR; TCRdb holds only in-frame clones, not every one. The data contain around 67,000 clones, about 87% of them singletons. The starting material was unstimulated CD4+ T cells sorted from spleen or lymph node cells, obtained before transplant. The rearrangement joins TRBV21-1 to TRBJ2-1; TRBD2, the table's D call, was not compared with the DNA. TRBV21-1 is annotated as a pseudogene. This TCR was sampled from a human donor who was the organ donor for an intestinal transplant. The CDR3 nucleotides are TGTGCCAGCAGCAAAGGGTATTGGCTTGAGCGGGGCTACAATGAGCAGTTCTTC. It specifies CASSKGYWLERGYNEQFF.